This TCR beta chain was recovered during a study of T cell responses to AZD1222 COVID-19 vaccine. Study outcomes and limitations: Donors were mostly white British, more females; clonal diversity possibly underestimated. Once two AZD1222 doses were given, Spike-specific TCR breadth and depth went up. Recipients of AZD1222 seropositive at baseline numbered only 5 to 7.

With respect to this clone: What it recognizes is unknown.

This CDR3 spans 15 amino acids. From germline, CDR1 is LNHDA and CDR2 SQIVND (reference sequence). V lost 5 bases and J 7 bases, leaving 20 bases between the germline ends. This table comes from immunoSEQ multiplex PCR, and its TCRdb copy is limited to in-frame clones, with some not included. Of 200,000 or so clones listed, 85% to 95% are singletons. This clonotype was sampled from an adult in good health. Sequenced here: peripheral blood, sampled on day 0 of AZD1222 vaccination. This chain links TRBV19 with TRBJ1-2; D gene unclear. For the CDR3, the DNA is TGTGCCAGTAGTTCAAGGACGGGTGGTGATTTTGGCTACACCTTC. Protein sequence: CASSSRTGGDFGYTF.